This TCR beta chain is from a study of T-cell memory formation after mild COVID-19 (dated by TCRdb to the early 2020s). With respect to the entire study: Most TCR sequence clusters were specific to one of the two donors. Longitudinal TCRalpha and TCRbeta repertoire sequencing tracked T-cell clones expanding and contracting after mild COVID-19 in two donors. Two young, previously healthy adult volunteers, one female and one male, were included in the cohort.

The V end gives up 1 base and the J end 1 base, leaving 7 bases in the junction not matched to a gene. From its cysteine to its phenylalanine, the CDR3 spans 18 amino acids. Left in the record is the CDR3 DNA by itself, 54 bases read in frame from the first base. CDR1 SGHNT and CDR2 YENEEA are derived from the germline V gene. TCRdb names Illumina NovaSeq 6000 as the instrument used. cDNA libraries for TCRalpha and TCRbeta were prepared by 5'RACE using constant-segment primers, with sample barcodes and unique molecular identifiers added. Trizol reagent was used to extract RNA from every sample. Amplification of the libraries took two PCR steps, and the second step added a second sample barcode plus Illumina TruSeq adapters. Sequencing of libraries was performed on an Illumina NovaSeq with 2 x 150 bp paired-end reads. The published analysis was carried out like this. Demultiplexing of reads and collapsing into UMI-guided consensus sequences were performed with migec v1.2.7. Using mixcr v2.1.11, UMI consensuses were aligned to TRA and TRB V and J templates and then assembled into clonotypes. Clonotypes were classified as expanded or contracted when called significant by both edgeR and NoisET, with noise models trained on biological replicates. For edgeR calls, the thresholds were a false discovery rate-adjusted p below 0.01 and a log2 fold-change of 1. PCA with hierarchical clustering of max-normalized trajectories of the 1000 most abundant clonotypes was used as exploratory dynamics analysis. Separately sequenced CD4+ and CD8+ repertoires were used to assign the CD4 or CD8 phenotype of responding clones. TCRdb reprocessing: public reads trimmed at Q25 with fastp, clones called with MiXCR, in-frame beta chains kept. Identical CDR3 protein sequences are pooled into one entry, listed with their most common genes and DNA. TCRdb, not the original authors, processed these V and J calls. Here the sample has 300,000 to 350,000 distinct CDR3 sequences; roughly a fifth occur a single time. The top ten constitute around 20% of the sample.

About this clonotype itself: This receptor's antigen is unknown. Nothing much larger sits one base from this clone, and base qualities are not available.

Ficoll-Paque density gradient centrifugation was used to isolate PBMCs. Results the study describes overall, beyond this receptor: Contracting CD4+ clones turned up mainly in the CM and EM memory subsets, whereas EMRA was where CD8+ clones were enriched. The second-wave clones that peaked on day 37 were not confirmed to be SARS-CoV-2 specific. Clones that contracted from day 15 to 85 showed balanced CD4/CD8 phenotypes, whereas a second wave of clones that expanded from day 15 to 37 leaned towards CD4+. The detection of some responding clones in pre-infection memory suggests that pre-existing cross-reactive memory T cells joined the SARS-CoV-2 response. Only two mild cases were covered by the study, and larger cohorts that include severe cases with pre-infection samples were considered necessary.

The sequence came from a man aged 18 to 30 who had mild COVID-19 (a few samples of this study predate the infection). The sample titles of this study are shuffled in the database, so cell type and time point are left out; the donor was told from shared clones. Material: PBMCs or a T cell subset sorted from them (not recorded which). The V and J genes are TRBV11-3 and TRBJ2-5; 12 of the junction bases match TRBD2. The DNA sequence reads TGTGCCAGCAGCTTAGGGGCCTCTAGCGGGGGGGCCCAAGAGACCCAGTACTTC. This encodes CASSLGASSGGAQETQYF.